Following are 31 T cell receptor beta chains from one sample sequenced in a study of cytomegalovirus exposure and HLA in healthy donors. Vbeta (60) and Jbeta (13) primers were used in the PCR. Profiling relied on immunoSEQ multiplex PCR, and the TCRdb table lists in-frame clones only, not all of them. The sample contains about 170,000 clones, approximately 80% of which appear only once. The sample taken for sequencing was PBMCs. These TCRs come from a female donor in good health and CMV-seronegative.

The V gene is TRBV29-1, the J gene TRBJ1-1, with D unclear. The CDR3 length is 14 residues. The V gene's germline CDR1 is SQVTM and CDR2 ANQGSEA. The V and J ends lost 7 bases and 1 base respectively, with 16 bases between them. The CDR3 spells CSAALQTTNTEAFF. The CDR3 DNA reads as TGCAGCGCTGCCCTGCAGACTACGAACACTGAAGCTTTCTTT.

This clone has only a few counts. The chain links TRBV6-1 to TRBJ1-2; 7 bases align to TRBD1. V lost 6 bases and J lost 0; bases outside the gene matches: 4. The CDR3 length is 14 residues. Germline CDR1 and CDR2: MNHNS and SASEGT. This CDR3 reads CASSGTAANYGYTF. CDR3 DNA: TGTGCCAGCAGCGGGACAGCAGCTAACTATGGCTACACCTTC.

The chain is built from TRBV5-1 and TRBJ2-3; 8 bases fit TRBD1. Germline V gene lookup returns CDR1 SGHRS and CDR2 YFSETQ. Unmatched junction bases numbered 7, after V lost 0 bases and J lost 1 base. The CDR3 loop spans 17 amino acids. The CDR3 coding sequence is TGCGCCAGCAGCTTGGGGGCAGGGGGCGTTGGCACAGATACGCAGTATTTT. Translated, it gives CASSLGAGGVGTDTQYF.

This chain uses TRBV10-3 with TRBJ2-5; D is ambiguous. Trimming shortened V by 0 bases and J by 4 bases, and 6 bases separated the two germline ends. CDR3 length: 13 amino acids. Germline-derived CDR1 and CDR2 are ENHRY and SYGVKD. The CDR3 DNA is TGTGCCATCAGTGAGTCCCCGGGAGAGACCCAGTACTTC. Amino acids: CAISESPGETQYF.

V usage is TRBV7-2 and J usage is TRBJ2-1; tentatively, D is TRBD2 (7 bases). This CDR3 spans 13 amino acids. V was clipped by 1 base and J by 15 bases, with 16 bases between them. Germline CDR1 reads SGHTA; CDR2 reads FQGNSA. The CDR3 DNA follows: TGTGCCAGCAGCTTAGAGGTTTGGGGGGGCCGGTTCTTC. It yields the protein CASSLEVWGGRFF.

This chain joins TRBV7-9 and TRBJ2-7; a possible D gene is TRBD1 (6 bases). Germline assignment: CDR1 SEHNR and CDR2 FQNEAQ (reference sequence). Trimming pared 1 base from V and 0 bases from J, leaving 16 bases between. The CDR3 is 17 residues long. DNA for the CDR3: TGTGCCAGCAGCTTAGGATATGGGGGCCAGAGCTCCTACGAGCAGTACTTC. Translating gives CASSLGYGGQSSYEQYF.

For this clone: Relative to the germline gene, one junction end is altered; a read error may explain this. The chain uses TRBV7-7 and TRBJ1-4, with TRBD1 matching over 7 bases. Germline V lookup: CDR1 SSHAT, CDR2 FNYEAQ (reference sequence). The CDR3 has 15 amino acids. In DNA, the CDR3 is TGTGCTAGCAGCTTAGGGAGGGGGCTTTACGAAAAACTGTTTTTT. Protein: CASSLGRGLYEKLFF.

The chain combines TRBV5-6 with TRBJ2-1; the match to TRBD2 covers 9 bases. V shed 0 bases and J 8 bases; nucleotides not matched to a gene: 6. This CDR3 contains 15 residues. From germline, CDR1 is SGHDT and CDR2 YYEEEE. DNA for the CDR3: TGTGCCAGCAGCTTGGAGGGGACTAGCATGGATGAGCAGTTCTTC. Translation gives CASSLEGTSMDEQFF.

V is TRBV7-8 and J is TRBJ1-5, with a tentative D call TRBD1 (6 bases). CDR1 and CDR2 from the germline V gene are SGHVS and FQNEAQ. The V end lost 1 base, the J end lost 6 bases, and 10 bases lay between the germline ends. The CDR3 sequence is 14 residues long. CDR3: CASSLGQDSQPQHF. DNA of the CDR3: TGTGCCAGCAGCTTAGGACAGGACAGTCAGCCCCAGCATTTT.

This clone was observed once. The chain has TRBV7-9 and TRBJ1-1; tentatively, D is TRBD1 (5 bases). V was pared by 3 bases and J by 1 base, with 9 bases between. The CDR3 totals 14 residues. CDR1 is SEHNR and CDR2 is FQNEAQ in the germline V gene (reference sequence). CDR3 DNA sequence: TGTGCCAGCAGCTTTTGGCAGGGGAACACTGAAGCTTTCTTT. This translates into CASSFWQGNTEAFF. Full variable domain (outside the CDR3, taken from reference TRBV7-9 and TRBJ1-1): DTGVSQNPRHKITKRGQNVTFRCDPISEHNRLYWYRQTLGQGPEFLTYFQNEAQLEKSRLLSDRFSAERPKGSFSTLEIQRTEQGDSAMYLCASSFWQGNTEAFFGQGTRLTVV.

The chain is built from TRBV5-1 and TRBJ2-7, with 13 bases aligning to TRBD2. This CDR3 region has 14 residues. Germline V gene lookup returns CDR1 SGHRS and CDR2 YFSETQ. The trim removed 6 bases at V and 4 bases at J, leaving 4 bases unmatched. The CDR3 bases are TGCGCCAGCAAACTAGCGGGAGGGCCGTACGAGCAGTACTTC. Translated: CASKLAGGPYEQYF.

The V and J genes are TRBV9 and TRBJ2-7; D uncertain. The CDR3 totals 16 residues. The V and J ends lost 4 bases and 1 base respectively, with 18 bases between them. Per the germline V gene, CDR1 is SGDLS and CDR2 is YYNGEE. The CDR3 spells CASSPTSSQWSYEQYF. CDR3 sequence (DNA): TGTGCCAGCAGCCCAACCTCATCACAGTGGTCCTACGAGCAGTACTTC.

The chain employs TRBV7-9 and TRBJ2-7; D possibly corresponds to TRBD2 (5 bases). Germline-derived CDR1 and CDR2 are SEHNR and FQNEAQ (reference sequence). V was trimmed by 3 bases and J by 7 bases, leaving 19 bases between them. The CDR3 has 15 amino acids. CDR3 nucleotides: TGTGCCAGCAGCTTTTCAGGAGGAGGTCTCGAAGAGCAGTACTTC. Translation gives CASSFSGGGLEEQYF.

Concerning this clone: Additional DNA sequences in this sample encode the identical CDR3. The V and J genes are TRBV7-2 and TRBJ1-5; D is perhaps TRBD1 (5 bases). CDR1 is SGHTA, CDR2 FQGNSA, per germline. The CDR3 extends over 17 amino acids. Trimming took off 6 bases at V and 3 bases at J, with 21 bases between the two ends. CDR3 nucleotides: TGTGCCAGCAGTTGGGGGACGGGGGGACTTTTCAATCAGCCCCAGCATTTT. Translation gives CASSWGTGGLFNQPQHF.

This rearrangement joins TRBV30 to TRBJ2-7; 9 bases are shared with TRBD2. This CDR3 spans 16 amino acids. CDR1 GTSNPN and CDR2 SVGIG come from the germline V gene (reference sequence). J lost 7 bases, V lost 0 bases, and 13 bases had no gene match. The CDR3 DNA follows: TGTGCCTGGAGTGTAGGGCGGGCGGGGGGGCGACGGGAGCAGTACTTC. Encoded protein: CAWSVGRAGGRREQYF.

V usage is TRBV7-9 and J usage is TRBJ1-1; no clear D gene. This CDR3 contains 15 residues. Trimming cost V 1 base and J 0 bases, with 9 bases left between them. Germline V gives CDR1 SEHNR, CDR2 FQNEAQ (reference sequence). As DNA, the CDR3 is TGTGCCAGCAGCTTAGGAATCGGTATGAACACTGAAGCTTTCTTT. The encoded protein is CASSLGIGMNTEAFF.

This chain uses TRBV7-9 with TRBJ2-1, with 13 bases identical to TRBD2. Looked up from germline, CDR1 is SEHNR and CDR2 is FQNEAQ (reference sequence). V shed 10 bases and J 6 bases; nucleotides not matched to a gene: 12. The CDR3 totals 16 residues. The CDR3 nucleotides read TGTGCCACCTCAGGGCTCGGACTAGCGGGAGCCAATGAGCAGTTCTTC. Translated, it gives CATSGLGLAGANEQFF.

This rearrangement joins TRBV4-1 to TRBJ2-7; 9 nucleotides match TRBD1. Germline V gives CDR1 MGHRA, CDR2 YSYEKL. CDR3 length: 17 amino acids. V trimming: 3 bases; J trimming: 4 bases; junction bases outside the gene matches: 13. DNA for the CDR3: TGCGCCAGCAGCCACGGGCGAGGGGACAGGGCAAGATACGAGCAGTACTTC. As protein: CASSHGRGDRARYEQYF.

V usage is TRBV14 and J usage is TRBJ1-2, with TRBD1 matching over 10 bases. CDR1 and CDR2 (germline): SGHDN, FVKESK. With V trimmed by 3 bases and J by 2 bases, 6 bases remained unmatched. This CDR3 contains 16 residues. CDR3 sequence reads: CASSHLGTGANYGYTF. In DNA form, the CDR3 reads TGTGCCAGCAGCCACCTTGGGACAGGGGCAAACTATGGCTACACCTTC.

The J gene is TRBJ2-2, the V gene TRBV5-1, with unresolved D. Germline-derived CDR1 and CDR2 are SGHRS and YFSETQ. V was pared by 4 bases and J by 9 bases, with 16 bases between. This CDR3 has 14 residues. CDR3: CASSPAVVVRELFF. CDR3 coding DNA: TGCGCCAGCAGCCCCGCCGTAGTAGTCCGGGAGCTGTTTTTT. Using reference TRBV5-1 and TRBJ2-2 for the parts outside the CDR3, the full variable domain is KAGVTQTPRYLIKTRGQQVTLSCSPISGHRSVSWYQQTPGQGLQFLFEYFSETQRNKGNFPGRFSGRQFSNSRSEMNVSTLELGDSALYLCASSPAVVVRELFFGEGSRLTVL.

In this sample, this clone turned up once. The rearrangement links TRBV4-2 to TRBJ2-6; the match to TRBD1 covers 7 bases. Trimming cost V 1 base and J 4 bases; bases outside gene matches: 10. Germline V CDR1 and CDR2: LGHNA, YNFKEQ. The CDR3 has 18 residues. The CDR3 reads CASSQVRGRGYGANVLTF. The CDR3 DNA sequence: TGTGCCAGCAGCCAAGTTAGGGGCAGGGGGTACGGGGCCAACGTCCTGACTTTC.

This chain uses TRBV7-9 with TRBJ2-3, with D possibly TRBD2 on 5 matching bases. The CDR3 is 15 amino acids. V dropped 6 bases and J dropped 0 bases, with 13 bases sitting between them. Germline CDR1 reads SEHNR; CDR2 reads FQNEAQ (reference sequence). The CDR3 DNA sequence: TGTGCCAGCAGGCTAGCAGGTACTAGCACAGATACGCAGTATTTT. Translated, it gives CASRLAGTSTDTQYF.

V is TRBV4-1 and J is TRBJ1-3, with 7 bases identical to TRBD1. After removal of 5 bases from V and 0 bases from J, the junction contained 7 bases not matched to a gene. Germline lookup yields CDR1 MGHRA and CDR2 YSYEKL. This CDR3 comprises 16 residues. CDR3: CASSAYRGLSGNTIYF. The DNA for the CDR3 is TGCGCCAGCAGCGCATACAGGGGACTCTCTGGAAACACCATATATTTT.

This clone appeared a few times. The chain uses TRBV21-1 and TRBJ2-5; TRBD1, the table's D call, lacks a check against the DNA. TRBV21-1 is designated a pseudogene. CDR3 length: 15 amino acids. CDR3 bases: TGTGCCAGCAGCACCACAGGAGCCCCTCAAGAGACCCAGTACTTC. Encoded protein: CASSTTGAPQETQYF.

The chain recombines TRBV27 with TRBJ2-1, with 7 bases matching TRBD2. The V segment lost 6 bases and the J segment 5 bases; nucleotides outside the gene matches: 7. CDR1 and CDR2 (germline): MNHEY, SMNVEV (reference sequence). CDR3 length: 14 amino acids. The CDR3 nucleotides are TGTGCCAGCAGGGGGAGGCTAGCGGACAATGAGCAGTTCTTC. The encoded protein is CASRGRLADNEQFF.

This sequence joins TRBV19 and TRBJ1-4, with D possibly being TRBD1 (5 bases). Germline V gene data show CDR1 as LNHDA and CDR2 as SQIVND (reference sequence). This CDR3 region has 15 residues. V lost 5 bases and J 8 bases, leaving 18 bases between the germline ends. The CDR3 here is CASSVHSGQGEKLFF. For the CDR3, the DNA is TGTGCCAGTAGTGTGCATTCAGGGCAAGGGGAAAAACTGTTTTTT. The full variable domain, completed using reference TRBV19 and TRBJ1-4, is DGGITQSPKYLFRKEGQNVTLSCEQNLNHDAMYWYRQDPGQGLRLIYYSQIVNDFQKGDIAEGYSVSREKKESFPLTVTSAQKNPTAFYLCASSVHSGQGEKLFFGSGTQLSVL.

V usage is TRBV5-1 and J usage is TRBJ2-1, with D uncertain. Germline V gene data show CDR1 as SGHRS and CDR2 as YFSETQ. V gave up 5 bases and J gave up 3 bases, with 9 bases separating them. The CDR3 has 13 amino acids. The CDR3: CASRSDIYNEQFF. The CDR3 DNA sequence: TGCGCCAGCAGGAGTGACATCTACAATGAGCAGTTCTTC. Based on the CDR3 plus reference TRBV5-1 and TRBJ2-1, the full variable domain is KAGVTQTPRYLIKTRGQQVTLSCSPISGHRSVSWYQQTPGQGLQFLFEYFSETQRNKGNFPGRFSGRQFSNSRSEMNVSTLELGDSALYLCASRSDIYNEQFFGPGTRLTVL.

Remarks on this clone: Germline and junction disagree at one end, which may indicate a read error. The chain joins TRBV5-1 to TRBJ2-4; D not certain. Germline assignment: CDR1 SGHRS and CDR2 YFSETQ. The CDR3 loop spans 13 amino acids. The DNA for the CDR3 is TGCGCCAGCAGCTTGGGTACCAAAAACAGTCAGTACTTC. Protein: CASSLGTKNSQYF. The variable domain in full, with the rest retrieved from reference TRBV5-1 and TRBJ2-4, is KAGVTQTPRYLIKTRGQQVTLSCSPISGHRSVSWYQQTPGQGLQFLFEYFSETQRNKGNFPGRFSGRQFSNSRSEMNVSTLELGDSALYLCASSLGTKNSQYFGAGTRLSVL.

The rearrangement joins TRBV19 to TRBJ1-2; D perhaps matches TRBD1 (5 bases). Trimming took 4 bases from V and 2 from J, leaving 14 bases between them. Per germline, CDR1 LNHDA and CDR2 SQIVND (reference sequence). This CDR3 comprises 15 residues. CDR3 in DNA: TGTGCCAGTAGTAGCACCGGGGACTTGAACTATGGCTACACCTTC. Protein product: CASSSTGDLNYGYTF.

The genes are TRBV28 and TRBJ2-7; no definite D call. Germline loops: CDR1 MDHEN, CDR2 SYDVKM. V was pared by 5 bases and J by 5 bases, with 19 bases between. The CDR3 totals 15 residues. The CDR3 region is CASSPPRAASHEQYF. The CDR3 coding sequence is TGTGCCAGCAGTCCCCCCCGTGCGGCCTCTCACGAGCAGTACTTC.

The genes are TRBV7-6 and TRBJ2-5; 10 positions agree with TRBD2. The tail of the sequence fits TRBJ2-7 better, so the J call may be wrong. Germline CDR1 SGHVS, CDR2 FNYEAQ. The CDR3 contains 16 residues. The chain's CDR3 is CASSLELAGSSYEQYF. CDR3 coding DNA: TGTGCCAGCAGCTTAGAACTAGCGGGGAGCTCCTACGAGCAGTACTTC.